This T cell receptor (delta chain) was sequenced in a study of gamma-delta T cells after stem cell transplantation. TCRdb re-called the RT-PCR reads with CATT. The sample carries 1,500 to 2,000 delta-chain clones, around 4% recorded once. The V gene lost 3 bases and the J gene lost 1 base, with 14 bases spanning the gap. Germline assignment: CDR1 GEAIGNYY and CDR2 EKD. This CDR3 is built from 15 residues. Judged by abundance, this clone is large. This receptor was identified in a human donor. It is not recorded whose cells these are; they may come from a transplant donor. Sample: gamma-delta T cells. V usage is TRDV2 and J usage is TRDJ1; possibly TRDD3 for D (6 bases). CDR3 residues: CACDPTGIRTDKLIF. CDR3 sequence (DNA): TGTGCCTGTGACCCGACTGGGATCCGCACCGATAAACTCATCTTT.